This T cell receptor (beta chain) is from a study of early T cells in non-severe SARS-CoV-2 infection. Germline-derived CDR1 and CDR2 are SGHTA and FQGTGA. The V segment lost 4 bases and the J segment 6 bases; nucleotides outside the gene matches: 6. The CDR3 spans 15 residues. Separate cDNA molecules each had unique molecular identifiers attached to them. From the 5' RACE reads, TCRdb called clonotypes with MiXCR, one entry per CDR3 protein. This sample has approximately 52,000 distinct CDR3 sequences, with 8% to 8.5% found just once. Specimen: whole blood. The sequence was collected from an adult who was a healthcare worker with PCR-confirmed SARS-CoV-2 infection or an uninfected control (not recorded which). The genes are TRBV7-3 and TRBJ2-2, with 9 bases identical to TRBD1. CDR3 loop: CASSSGRDRAGELFF. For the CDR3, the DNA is TGTGCCAGCAGCTCAGGGAGGGACAGGGCCGGGGAGCTGTTTTTT. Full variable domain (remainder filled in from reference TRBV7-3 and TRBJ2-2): GAGVSQTPSNKVTEKGKYVELRCDPISGHTALYWYRQSLGQGPEFLIYFQGTGAADDSGLPNDRFFAVRPEGSVSTLKIQRTERGDSAVYLCASSSGRDRAGELFFGEGSRLTVL.